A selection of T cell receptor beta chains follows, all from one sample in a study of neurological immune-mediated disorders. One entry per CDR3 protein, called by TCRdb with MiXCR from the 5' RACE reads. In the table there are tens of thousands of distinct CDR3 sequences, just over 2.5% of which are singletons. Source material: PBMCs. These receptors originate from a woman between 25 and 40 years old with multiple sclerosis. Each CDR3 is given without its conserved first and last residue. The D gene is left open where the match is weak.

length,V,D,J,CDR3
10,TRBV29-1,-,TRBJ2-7,SVRGSTHEQY
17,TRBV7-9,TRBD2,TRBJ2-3,ASSLKAGGSPLITDTQY
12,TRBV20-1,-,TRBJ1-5,SASEPARNQPQH
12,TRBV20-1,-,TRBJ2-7,SARGLAATYEQY
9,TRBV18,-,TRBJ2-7,ASSPDYEQY
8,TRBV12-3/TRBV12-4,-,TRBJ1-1,ASSYLEAF
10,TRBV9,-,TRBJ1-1,ASSLDMTEAF
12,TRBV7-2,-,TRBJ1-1,ASSLVGGGTEAF
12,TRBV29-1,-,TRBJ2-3,SVGRTGSTDTQY
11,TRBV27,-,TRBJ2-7,ASKRAGYYEQY
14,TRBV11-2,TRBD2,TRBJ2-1,ASSKLAGSSYNEQF
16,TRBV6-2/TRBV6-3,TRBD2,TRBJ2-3,ASSYSTASGSLRDTQY
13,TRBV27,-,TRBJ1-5,ASSLSFYSNQPQH
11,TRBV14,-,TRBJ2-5,ASSQAPWETQY
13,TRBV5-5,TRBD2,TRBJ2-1,ASSLRLAGGDEQF
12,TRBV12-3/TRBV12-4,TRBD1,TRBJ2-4,ASSPQGYKNIQY
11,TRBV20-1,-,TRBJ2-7,SASNLLSYEQY
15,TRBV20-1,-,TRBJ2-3,SASSSFGEHSTDTQY
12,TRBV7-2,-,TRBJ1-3,ASRGSRSGNTIY
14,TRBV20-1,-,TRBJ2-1,SARDVEGSSYNEQF